The source of this T cell receptor beta chain is a study of control samples from healthy donors and cancer patients. Measured with immunoSEQ multiplex PCR; TCRdb has only the in-frame clones, and not every one. There are some 74,000 clones in the sample; 70% to 90% occur only once, and around 6% lies in the top ten. This clone was counted once. V was cut by 3 bases and J by 0 bases, with 14 bases left in between. This CDR3 is 17 amino acids long. Germline V gene sequence: CDR1 KGHSH, CDR2 LQKENI. The chain has TRBV18 and TRBJ2-2, with D tentatively TRBD2 (6 bases). Sequencing used blood. This receptor was obtained from a woman aged 50 to 60 in good health. The CDR3 spells CASSPAGAGPNTGELFF. CDR3 nucleotides: TGTGCCAGCTCACCCGCCGGGGCGGGGCCGAACACCGGGGAGCTGTTTTTT.